This is a list of T cell receptor beta chains from one sample in a study of graft-versus-host responses after intestinal transplantation. Antigens for these TCRs are unknown. The data were produced by immunoSEQ multiplex PCR, yet TCRdb's version contains in-frame clones alone and is incomplete. Of about 86,000 clones listed, about 88% are singletons. The sequenced sample was unstimulated CD4+ T cells sorted from spleen or lymph node cells, obtained before transplant. These TCRs come from a human donor who was the organ donor for an intestinal transplant. Both conserved end residues are part of each CDR3. The order of the fields is D gene, clone size, J gene, V gene, CDR3 DNA, CDR3 protein. The D gene is left open where the match is weak. The size of a clone is reported for some rows only, either as once, few or many, or as a class for expanded clones.

NA NA TRBJ1-3 TRBV6-5 TGTGCCACATACAGGGGAAACACCATATATTTT CATYRGNTIYF
NA NA TRBJ1-1 TRBV18 TGTGCCAGCTCACCTTTAGACACGAACACTGAAGCTTTCTTT CASSPLDTNTEAFF
TRBD1 NA TRBJ1-2 TRBV9 TGTGCCAGCAGCCCACGACAGGGGGCGGGTGGCTACACCTTC CASSPRQGAGGYTF
NA NA TRBJ2-2 TRBV6-5 TGTGCCAGCAGCCTAAAAATGATTCGCGGGGAGCTGTTTTTT CASSLKMIRGELFF
NA NA TRBJ2-5 TRBV11-3 TGTGCCAGCAGCTCTAGGGAGACCCAGTACTTC CASSSRETQYF
NA NA TRBJ2-7 TRBV19 TGTGCCAGTAAGGAAGGAGCGGCGGCCTACGAGCAGTACTTC CASKEGAAAYEQYF
TRBD1 NA TRBJ2-7 TRBV11-2 TGTGCCAGCAGACCACCCGGGACAGGGTCCTACGAGCAGTACTTC CASRPPGTGSYEQYF
NA NA TRBJ1-2 TRBV5-5 TGTGCCAGCAGCCCTGGGGGGGCCGGAGCTAACTATGGCTACACCTTC CASSPGGAGANYGYTF
NA NA TRBJ1-1 TRBV6-5 TGTGCCAGCAGTTACTCGCCACGGGTGAACACTGAAGCTTTCTTT CASSYSPRVNTEAFF
NA NA TRBJ2-5 TRBV7-9 TGTGCCAGCAGCGCCCCGACGGACTGGGCGGAGACCCAGTACTTC CASSAPTDWAETQYF
NA few TRBJ1-6 TRBV5-1 TGCGCCAGCAGTCCTAATTCGGTACCCCTCCACTTT CASSPNSVPLHF
TRBD1 NA TRBJ1-1 TRBV5-4 TGTGCCAGCAGCTCACGTCCGGGGCAGGGGGGAAGGTCTGAAGCTTTCTTT CASSSRPGQGGRSEAFF
TRBD1 once TRBJ1-3 TRBV9 TGTGCCAGCAGGGACAGGGGATACTCTGGAAACACCATATATTTT CASRDRGYSGNTIYF
NA NA TRBJ1-5 TRBV7-8 TGTGCCAGCAGCTTAGGGACAAACAATCAGCCCCAGCATTTT CASSLGTNNQPQHF
NA NA TRBJ2-3 TRBV11-3 TGTGCCAGCAGCTTACGGCCGGGTAGCACAGATACGCAGTATTTT CASSLRPGSTDTQYF
NA NA TRBJ2-7 TRBV5-1 TGCGCCAGCAGCCCGAGGACACCGTGGGAGCAGTACTTC CASSPRTPWEQYF
NA NA TRBJ1-2 TRBV5-1 TGCGCCAGCAAGCGGGACCAGCTCTATGGCTACACCTTC CASKRDQLYGYTF
NA NA TRBJ1-5 TRBV28 TGTGCCAGCAGTTTCGTAGGGACTCTTGAAGAGATCCAGCATTTT CASSFVGTLEEIQHF
NA NA TRBJ2-7 TRBV28 TGTGCCAGCAGCCAATCGGGGGACAGAGCCTACGAGCAGTACTTC CASSQSGDRAYEQYF
NA NA TRBJ2-2 TRBV7-6 TGTGCCAGCTCGGGGTGGGAATCTGAAGAGGGGCTGTTTTTT CASSGWESEEGLFF
NA NA TRBJ1-4 TRBV19 TGTGCCAGTAGGACTCCGGGGAGGACTAATGAAAAACTGTTTTTT CASRTPGRTNEKLFF
NA NA TRBJ2-7 TRBV6-6 TGTGCCAGCAGTTACTCGAAGGGGTTCTCCTACGAGCAGTACTTC CASSYSKGFSYEQYF
TRBD2 NA TRBJ2-1 TRBV9 TGTGCCAGCAGCGCCCGCGCTACTAGCGGGGGGGCGGGTGAGCAGTTCTTC CASSARATSGGAGEQFF
TRBD2 NA TRBJ2-5 TRBV10-3 TGTGCCATCAGTGCGGGGGGGCCAGAGACCCAGTACTTC CAISAGGPETQYF
NA once TRBJ2-3 TRBV7-6 TGTGCCAGCAGCTTACAAACAGGTCCTCTCACAGATACGCAGTATTTT CASSLQTGPLTDTQYF
TRBD1 NA TRBJ1-2 TRBV2 TGTGCCAGCAGCACGGACAGGGGAGGCTACACCTTC CASSTDRGGYTF
NA NA TRBJ1-1 TRBV6-6 TGTGCCAGCAGTCGACAGGATTTTAGGACTGAAGCTTTCTTT CASSRQDFRTEAFF
NA NA TRBJ2-1 TRBV5-1 TGCGCCAGCAGCTTTAATCCTATCGGGGTGTCACATGAGCAGTTCTTC CASSFNPIGVSHEQFF
NA NA TRBJ1-3 TRBV7-9 TGTGCCAGCAGCTTAGGAGGGACTGGAAACACCATATATTTT CASSLGGTGNTIYF
TRBD2 NA TRBJ2-3 TRBV4-2 TGTGCCAGCAGCCAAGTAGCACTAGCGGGGGGGCTTTCGCAGTATTTT CASSQVALAGGLSQYF
NA NA TRBJ2-1 TRBV27 TGTGCCAGCCTCCGCCGGTACGGTCTTAATGAGCAGTTCTTC CASLRRYGLNEQFF
NA NA TRBJ2-1 TRBV19 TGTGCCAGTAGTACCCGATCGATTAGCAATGAGCAGTTCTTC CASSTRSISNEQFF